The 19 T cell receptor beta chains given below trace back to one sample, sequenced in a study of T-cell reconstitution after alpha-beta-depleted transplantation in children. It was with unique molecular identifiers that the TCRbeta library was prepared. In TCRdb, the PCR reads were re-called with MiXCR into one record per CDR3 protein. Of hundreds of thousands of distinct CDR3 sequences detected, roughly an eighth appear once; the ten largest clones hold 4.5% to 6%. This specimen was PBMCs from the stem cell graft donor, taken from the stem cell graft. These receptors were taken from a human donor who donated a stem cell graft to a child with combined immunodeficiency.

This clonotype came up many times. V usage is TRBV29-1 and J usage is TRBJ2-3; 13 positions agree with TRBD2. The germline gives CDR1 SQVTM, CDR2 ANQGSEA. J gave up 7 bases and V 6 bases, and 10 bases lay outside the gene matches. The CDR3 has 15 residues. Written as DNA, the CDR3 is TGCAGCGTCGAAATTGGGACTAGCGGGGCTTATACGCAGTATTTT. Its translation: CSVEIGTSGAYTQYF.

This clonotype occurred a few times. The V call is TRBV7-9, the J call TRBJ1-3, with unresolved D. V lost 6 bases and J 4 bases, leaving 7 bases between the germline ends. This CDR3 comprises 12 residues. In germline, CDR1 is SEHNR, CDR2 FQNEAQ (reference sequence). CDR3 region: CASRPQGNTIYF. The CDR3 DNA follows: TGTGCCAGCAGGCCGCAAGGAAACACCATATATTTT.

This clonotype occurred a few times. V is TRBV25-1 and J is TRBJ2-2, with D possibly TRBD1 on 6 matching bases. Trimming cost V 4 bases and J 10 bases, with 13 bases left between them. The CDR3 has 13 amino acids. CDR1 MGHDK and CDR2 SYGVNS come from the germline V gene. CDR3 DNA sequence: TGTGCCAGCAGTGCCGGGACACCCGAGGAGCTGTTTTTT. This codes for CASSAGTPEELFF.

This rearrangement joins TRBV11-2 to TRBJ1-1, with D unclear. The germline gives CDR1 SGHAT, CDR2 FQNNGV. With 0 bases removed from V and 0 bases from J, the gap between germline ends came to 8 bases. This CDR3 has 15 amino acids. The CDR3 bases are TGTGCCAGCAGCTTAGATCCGGCCATGAACACTGAAGCTTTCTTT. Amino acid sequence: CASSLDPAMNTEAFF.

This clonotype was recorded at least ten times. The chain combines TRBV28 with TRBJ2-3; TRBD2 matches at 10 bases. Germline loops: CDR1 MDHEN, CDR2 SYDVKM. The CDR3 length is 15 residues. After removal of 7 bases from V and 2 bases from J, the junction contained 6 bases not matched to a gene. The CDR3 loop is CASNTGLAHTDTQYF. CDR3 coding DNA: TGTGCCAGCAATACGGGACTAGCGCACACAGATACGCAGTATTTT.

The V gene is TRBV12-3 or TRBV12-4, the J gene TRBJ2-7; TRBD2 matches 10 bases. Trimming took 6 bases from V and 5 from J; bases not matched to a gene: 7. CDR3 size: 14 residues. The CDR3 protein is CASSPLAGDDEQYF. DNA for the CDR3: TGTGCCAGCAGCCCTCTAGCGGGAGACGACGAGCAGTACTTC.

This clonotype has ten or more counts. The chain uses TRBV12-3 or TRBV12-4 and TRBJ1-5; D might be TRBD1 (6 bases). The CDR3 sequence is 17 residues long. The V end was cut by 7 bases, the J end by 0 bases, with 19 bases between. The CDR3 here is CASIRDIEGLSNQPQHF. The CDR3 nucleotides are TGTGCCAGCATCAGGGACATCGAAGGCCTTAGCAATCAGCCCCAGCATTTT.

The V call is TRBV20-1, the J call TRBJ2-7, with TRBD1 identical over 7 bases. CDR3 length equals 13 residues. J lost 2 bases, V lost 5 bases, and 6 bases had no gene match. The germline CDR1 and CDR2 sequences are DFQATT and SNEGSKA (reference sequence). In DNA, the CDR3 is TGCAGTGCTGTGGGGACAGATACCTACGAGCAGTACTTC. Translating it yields CSAVGTDTYEQYF.

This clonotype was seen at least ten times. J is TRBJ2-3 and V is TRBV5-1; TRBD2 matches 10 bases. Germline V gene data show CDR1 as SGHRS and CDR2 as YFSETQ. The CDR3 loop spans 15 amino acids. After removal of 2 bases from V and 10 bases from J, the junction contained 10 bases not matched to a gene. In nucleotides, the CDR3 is TGCGCCAGCAGCTTCGGGACTAGCGTTGGCTCCCCGCAGTATTTT. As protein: CASSFGTSVGSPQYF.

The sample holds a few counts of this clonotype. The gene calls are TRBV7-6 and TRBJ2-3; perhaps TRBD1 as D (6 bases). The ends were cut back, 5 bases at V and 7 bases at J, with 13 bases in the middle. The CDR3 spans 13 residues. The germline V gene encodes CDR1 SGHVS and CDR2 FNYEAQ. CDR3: CASSTPQGNTQYF. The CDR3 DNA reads TGTGCCAGCAGCACCCCTCAGGGGAATACGCAGTATTTT.

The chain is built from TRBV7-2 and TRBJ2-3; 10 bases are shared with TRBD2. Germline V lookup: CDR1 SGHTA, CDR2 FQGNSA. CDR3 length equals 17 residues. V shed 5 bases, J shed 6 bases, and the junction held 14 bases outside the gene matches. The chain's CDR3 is CASSPTDALAGVDTQYF. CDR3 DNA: TGTGCCAGCAGCCCTACGGACGCTCTAGCGGGGGTGGATACGCAGTATTTT.

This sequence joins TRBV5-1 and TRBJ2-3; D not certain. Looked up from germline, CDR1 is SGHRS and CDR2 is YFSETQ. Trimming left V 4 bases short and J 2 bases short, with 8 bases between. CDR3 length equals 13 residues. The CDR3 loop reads CASSPEPTDTQYF. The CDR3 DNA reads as TGCGCCAGCAGCCCGGAGCCCACAGATACGCAGTATTTT.

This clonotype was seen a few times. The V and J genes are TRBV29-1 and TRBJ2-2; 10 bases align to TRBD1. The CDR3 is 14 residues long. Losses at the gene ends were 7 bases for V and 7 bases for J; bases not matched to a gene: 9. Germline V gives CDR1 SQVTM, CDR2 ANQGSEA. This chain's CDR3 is CSGLETGGSGELFF. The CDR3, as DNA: TGCAGCGGCCTGGAGACAGGGGGCAGCGGGGAGCTGTTTTTT.

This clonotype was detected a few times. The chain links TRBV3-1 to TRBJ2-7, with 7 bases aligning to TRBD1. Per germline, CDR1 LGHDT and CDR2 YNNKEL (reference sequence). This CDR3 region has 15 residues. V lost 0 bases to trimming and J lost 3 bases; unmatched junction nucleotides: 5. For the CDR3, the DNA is TGTGCCAGCAGCCAAGATATGGCAGGGGGCTACGAGCAGTACTTC. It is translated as CASSQDMAGGYEQYF.

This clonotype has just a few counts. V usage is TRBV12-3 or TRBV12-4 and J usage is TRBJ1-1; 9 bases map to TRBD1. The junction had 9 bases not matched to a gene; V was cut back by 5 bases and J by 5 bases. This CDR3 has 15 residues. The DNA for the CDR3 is TGTGCCAGCAGTCCGAAGACAGGGGGTGAGACTGAAGCTTTCTTT. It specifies CASSPKTGGETEAFF.

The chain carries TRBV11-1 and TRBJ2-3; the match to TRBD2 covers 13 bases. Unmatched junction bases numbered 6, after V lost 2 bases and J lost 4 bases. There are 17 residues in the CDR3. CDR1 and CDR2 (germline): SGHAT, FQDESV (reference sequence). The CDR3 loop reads CASSLHPGTSGADTQYF. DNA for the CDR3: TGTGCCAGCAGCTTACACCCCGGGACTAGCGGGGCAGATACGCAGTATTTT.

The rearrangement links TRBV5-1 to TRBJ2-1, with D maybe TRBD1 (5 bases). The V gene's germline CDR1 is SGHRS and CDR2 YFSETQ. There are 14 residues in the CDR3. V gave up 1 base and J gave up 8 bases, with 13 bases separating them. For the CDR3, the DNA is TGCGCCAGCAGCTTGAGCAGGGCTCATGATGAGCAGTTCTTC. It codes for CASSLSRAHDEQFF.

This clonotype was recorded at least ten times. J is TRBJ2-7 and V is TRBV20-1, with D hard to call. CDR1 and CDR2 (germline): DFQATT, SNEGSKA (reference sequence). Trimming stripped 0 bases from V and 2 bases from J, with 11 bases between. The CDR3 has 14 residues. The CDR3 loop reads CSARDVTLAYEQYF. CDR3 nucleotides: TGCAGTGCTAGAGATGTAACCCTGGCCTACGAGCAGTACTTC.

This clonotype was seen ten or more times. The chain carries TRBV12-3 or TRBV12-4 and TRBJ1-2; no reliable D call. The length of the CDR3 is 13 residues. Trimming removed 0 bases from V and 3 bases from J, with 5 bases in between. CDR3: CASSLAPDYGYTF. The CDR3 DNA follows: TGTGCCAGCAGTTTAGCACCCGACTATGGCTACACCTTC.